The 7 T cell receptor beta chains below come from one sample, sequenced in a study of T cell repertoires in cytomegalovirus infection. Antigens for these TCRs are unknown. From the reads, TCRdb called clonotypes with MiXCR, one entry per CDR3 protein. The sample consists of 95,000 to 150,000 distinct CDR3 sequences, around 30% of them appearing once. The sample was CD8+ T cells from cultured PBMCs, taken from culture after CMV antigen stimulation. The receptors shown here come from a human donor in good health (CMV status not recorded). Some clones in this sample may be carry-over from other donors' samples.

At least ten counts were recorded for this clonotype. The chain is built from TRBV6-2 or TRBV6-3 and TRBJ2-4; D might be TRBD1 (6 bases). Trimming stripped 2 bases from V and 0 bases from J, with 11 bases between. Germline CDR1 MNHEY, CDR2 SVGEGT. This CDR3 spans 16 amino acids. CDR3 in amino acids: CASSYEGDLAKNIQYF. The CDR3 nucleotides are TGTGCCAGCAGTTACGAGGGGGATCTAGCCAAAAACATTCAGTACTTC.

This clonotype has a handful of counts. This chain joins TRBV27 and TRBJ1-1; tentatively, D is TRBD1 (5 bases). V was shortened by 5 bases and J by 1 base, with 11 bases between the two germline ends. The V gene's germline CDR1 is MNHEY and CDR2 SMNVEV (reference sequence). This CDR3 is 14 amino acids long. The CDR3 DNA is TGTGCCAGCAGTCGCGGTACAGGGAACACTGAAGCTTTCTTT. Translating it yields CASSRGTGNTEAFF.

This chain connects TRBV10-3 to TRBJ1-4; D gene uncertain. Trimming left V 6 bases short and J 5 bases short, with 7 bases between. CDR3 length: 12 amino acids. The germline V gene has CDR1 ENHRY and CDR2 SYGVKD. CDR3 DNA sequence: TGTGCCATCAGGGGAGGGAATGAAAAACTGTTTTTT. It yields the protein CAIRGGNEKLFF.

CDR3 sequence: CASSSSQTRDESGANVLTF. In nucleotides, the CDR3 is TGTGCCAGCAGCTCGTCCCAAACAAGAGATGAGTCTGGGGCCAACGTCCTGACTTTC. The rearrangement joins TRBV7-9 to TRBJ2-6; no clear D gene. CDR1 and CDR2 from the germline V gene are SEHNR and FQNEAQ (reference sequence). The CDR3 runs to 19 residues. The V gene lost 4 bases and the J gene lost 1 base, with 20 bases spanning the gap.

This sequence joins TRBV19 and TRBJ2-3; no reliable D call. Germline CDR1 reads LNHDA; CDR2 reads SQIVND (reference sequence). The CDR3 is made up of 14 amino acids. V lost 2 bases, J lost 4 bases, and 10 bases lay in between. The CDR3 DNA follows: TGTGCCAGTAGTATAAAGATAGCACCAGATACGCAGTATTTT. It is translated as CASSIKIAPDTQYF.

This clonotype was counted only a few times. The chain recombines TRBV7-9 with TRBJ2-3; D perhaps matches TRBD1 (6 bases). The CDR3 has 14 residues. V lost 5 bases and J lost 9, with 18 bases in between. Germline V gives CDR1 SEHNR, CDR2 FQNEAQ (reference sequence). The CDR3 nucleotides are TGTGCCAGCAGCCCTAACTCGGACAGTGTAACGCAGTATTTT. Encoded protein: CASSPNSDSVTQYF.

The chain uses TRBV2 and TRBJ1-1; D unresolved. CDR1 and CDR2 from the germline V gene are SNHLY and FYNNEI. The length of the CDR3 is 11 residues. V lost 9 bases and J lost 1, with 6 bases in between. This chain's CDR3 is CARRTNTEAFF. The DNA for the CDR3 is TGTGCCAGACGTACGAACACTGAAGCTTTCTTT.